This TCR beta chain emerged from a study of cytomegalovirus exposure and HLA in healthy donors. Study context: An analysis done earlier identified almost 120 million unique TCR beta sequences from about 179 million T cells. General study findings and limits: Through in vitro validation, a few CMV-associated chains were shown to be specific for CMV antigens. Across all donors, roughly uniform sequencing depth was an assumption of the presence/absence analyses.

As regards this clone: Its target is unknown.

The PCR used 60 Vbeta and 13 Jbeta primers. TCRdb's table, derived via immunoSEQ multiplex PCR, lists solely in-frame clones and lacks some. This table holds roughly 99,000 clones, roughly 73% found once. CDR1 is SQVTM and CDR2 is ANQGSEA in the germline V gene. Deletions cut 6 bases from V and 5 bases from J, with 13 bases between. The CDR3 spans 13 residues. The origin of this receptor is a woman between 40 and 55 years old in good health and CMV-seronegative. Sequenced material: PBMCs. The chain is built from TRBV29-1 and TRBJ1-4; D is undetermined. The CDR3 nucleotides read TGCAGCGTCCGGGGTTTGGGGAATGAAAAACTGTTTTTT. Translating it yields CSVRGLGNEKLFF.